This paragraph reports one T cell receptor (beta chain). Its antigen is as yet unknown. Germline V gene lookup returns CDR1 DFQATT and CDR2 SNEGSKA (reference sequence). This CDR3 spans 13 amino acids. The V gene lost 0 bases and the J gene lost 6 bases, with 10 bases spanning the gap. TCRdb processed the 5' RACE reads anew with MiXCR; each CDR3 protein has one entry. The table records about 97,000 distinct CDR3 sequences, 8% to 13% of them present only once. These data belong to a study of early T cells in non-severe SARS-CoV-2 infection. Study background: RNA in bulk from unsorted whole blood was sequenced, and chains were unpaired. Study-wide findings and caveats: Anti-spike CD8 responses were favored by VDJdb matching, which missed private and CD4 specificities.

The source is an adult who was a healthcare worker with PCR-confirmed SARS-CoV-2 infection or an uninfected control (not recorded which). The V gene is TRBV20-1, the J gene TRBJ2-3; D remains ambiguous. The material was whole blood, obtained at baseline. The CDR3 coding sequence is TGCAGTGCTAGAGATTACCGGCTGGATACGCAGTATTTT. Its translation is CSARDYRLDTQYF.